The next 15 T cell receptor beta chains were all read from a single sample in a study of graft-versus-host responses after intestinal transplantation. Clones were read by immunoSEQ multiplex PCR, and TCRdb kept only the in-frame ones, dropping some. The data hold 35,000 to 40,000 clones, with about four fifths observed a single time. The sample here was PBMCs, taken roughly 34 months after transplant. Every receptor here comes from a human patient who received an intestinal transplant, so some T cells may come from the graft donor.

The chain uses TRBV7-9 and TRBJ2-5, with D perhaps matching TRBD2 (6 bases). The CDR3 extends over 15 amino acids. CDR1 is SEHNR, CDR2 FQNEAQ, per germline (reference sequence). V lost 5 bases, J lost 5 bases, and 18 bases lay in between. Written as DNA, the CDR3 is TGTGCCAGCAGCCCCTCGCGGGGTGGAGGGGAGACCCAGTACTTC. Amino acid sequence: CASSPSRGGGETQYF.

This clone was seen a few times. The chain joins TRBV7-6 to TRBJ2-1; 9 bases map to TRBD1. From germline, CDR1 is SGHVS and CDR2 FNYEAQ. The CDR3 is made up of 14 amino acids. The J segment lost 5 bases and the V segment lost 6 bases, leaving 5 bases of the junction unmatched. CDR3 DNA sequence: TGTGCCAGCAGTGCCGGGACAGGGCACAATGAGCAGTTCTTC. This sequence encodes CASSAGTGHNEQFF.

Written as DNA, the CDR3 is TGTGCCAGCATCGGGACAGGGGTGGGCAATGAGCAGTTCTTC. It codes for CASIGTGVGNEQFF. This sequence joins TRBV2 and TRBJ2-1, with TRBD1 identical over 10 bases. CDR3 size: 14 residues. J lost 6 bases, V lost 7 bases, and 6 bases had no gene match. Germline loops: CDR1 SNHLY, CDR2 FYNNEI.

This chain links TRBV30 with TRBJ1-6; a possible D gene is TRBD1 (6 bases). Germline loops: CDR1 GTSNPN, CDR2 SVGIG (reference sequence). V lost 2 bases and J 8 bases, leaving 10 bases between the germline ends. The CDR3 contains 13 residues. The DNA for the CDR3 is TGTGCCTGGAGTACGCACAGGGATTCACCCCTCCACTTT. Translating it yields CAWSTHRDSPLHF.

The chain uses TRBV5-6 and TRBJ1-2; D is uncertain. The V end was cut by 6 bases, the J end by 3 bases, with 18 bases between. The CDR3 covers 15 residues. CDR1 is SGHDT and CDR2 is YYEEEE in the germline V gene. The CDR3, as DNA: TGTGCCAGCACCCGAACCCCCACTCCATACTATGGCTACACCTTC. Translated, it gives CASTRTPTPYYGYTF.

In its sample, this clone was seen once. CDR3 sequence reads: CASSLVAGMKETQYF. The CDR3 DNA reads TGTGCCAGCAGCTTAGTAGCGGGGATGAAAGAGACCCAGTACTTC. V gene TRBV11-1 combines with J gene TRBJ2-5, with 8 bases aligning to TRBD2. This CDR3 region has 15 residues. V was clipped by 1 base and J by 3 bases; unmatched bases: 4. Germline CDR1 reads SGHAT; CDR2 reads FQDESV (reference sequence).

V and J are TRBV6-5 and TRBJ2-7; a possible D gene is TRBD2 (5 bases). Germline V gene sequence: CDR1 MNHEY, CDR2 SVGAGI. Trimming took off 5 bases at V and 0 bases at J, with 11 bases between the two ends. The CDR3 sequence is 14 residues long. The CDR3 here is CASSPERPSYEQYF. The CDR3 DNA sequence: TGTGCCAGCAGTCCTGAGCGGCCCTCCTACGAGCAGTACTTC.

For the CDR3, the DNA is TGTGCCAGTAGTAAGAGTTCGGGGGGCCGAGAGACCCAGTACTTC. It is translated as CASSKSSGGRETQYF. The rearrangement uses TRBV19 and TRBJ2-5; TRBD2 might be the D (7 bases). The germline CDR1 and CDR2 sequences are LNHDA and SQIVND (reference sequence). CDR3 length: 15 residues. Deletions cut 4 bases from V and 4 bases from J, with 16 bases between.

The genes are TRBV2 and TRBJ1-3; possible D gene TRBD1, 5 bases. V dropped 4 bases and J dropped 5 bases, with 21 bases sitting between them. This CDR3 comprises 17 residues. The germline V gene encodes CDR1 SNHLY and CDR2 FYNNEI. The CDR3 DNA reads as TGTGCCAGCAGTGCTCAACCTCCAGGGAGTATGAGAAACACCATATATTTT. It encodes CASSAQPPGSMRNTIYF.

This chain joins TRBV6-1 and TRBJ2-5; 7 bases fit TRBD1. The DNA end is a closer match to TRBJ2-7, so the J assignment may be wrong. Germline lookup yields CDR1 MNHNS and CDR2 SASEGT. This CDR3 region has 15 residues. The CDR3 DNA sequence: TGTGCCAGCAGTGAACCGGGACAGAGCTCCTACGAGCAGTACTTC. It specifies CASSEPGQSSYEQYF.

The chain joins TRBV5-5 to TRBJ2-2; 9 nucleotides agree with TRBD1. The V segment lost 0 bases and the J segment 4 bases; nucleotides outside the gene matches: 7. The CDR3 sequence is 17 residues long. Germline CDR1 reads SGHKS; CDR2 reads YYEKEE (reference sequence). CDR3: CASSLDPGQGLTGELFF. CDR3 sequence (DNA): TGTGCCAGCAGCTTGGACCCGGGACAGGGACTCACCGGGGAGCTGTTTTTT.

The gene calls are TRBV6-1 and TRBJ1-1, with TRBD1 identical over 10 bases. Germline values: CDR1 MNHNS, CDR2 SASEGT. The CDR3 totals 18 residues. The trim removed 4 bases at V and 1 base at J, leaving 12 bases unmatched. The CDR3 nucleotides are TGTGCCAGCAGTGGCCGGGACAGGGGTAGATTTGGGAACACTGAAGCTTTCTTT. Translation gives CASSGRDRGRFGNTEAFF.

The V call is TRBV7-2, the J call TRBJ2-5; TRBD2 agrees at 8 bases. After removal of 4 bases from V and 6 bases from J, the junction contained 10 bases not matched to a gene. This CDR3 comprises 15 residues. Germline CDR1 is SGHTA and CDR2 is FQGNSA. The CDR3 region is CASSSESGRRQTQYF. DNA for the CDR3: TGTGCCAGCAGCTCCGAAAGCGGGAGACGACAGACCCAGTACTTC.

V and J are TRBV28 and TRBJ2-7; D is uncertain. From germline, CDR1 is MDHEN and CDR2 SYDVKM. Trimming left V 2 bases short and J 1 base short, with 6 bases between. The CDR3 totals 13 residues. CDR3 residues: CASSLPGSYEQYF. The CDR3 region has the DNA TGTGCCAGCAGTTTACCGGGTTCCTACGAGCAGTACTTC.

This clone was counted a few times. The chain couples TRBV21-1 to TRBJ2-7; the table's D call, TRBD2, was not checked against the DNA. TRBV21-1 is classified as a pseudogene. The CDR3 extends over 14 amino acids. CDR3 protein: CASSKGLAIYEQYF. The CDR3 DNA follows: TGTGCCAGCAGCAAGGGACTAGCAATCTACGAGCAGTACTTC.